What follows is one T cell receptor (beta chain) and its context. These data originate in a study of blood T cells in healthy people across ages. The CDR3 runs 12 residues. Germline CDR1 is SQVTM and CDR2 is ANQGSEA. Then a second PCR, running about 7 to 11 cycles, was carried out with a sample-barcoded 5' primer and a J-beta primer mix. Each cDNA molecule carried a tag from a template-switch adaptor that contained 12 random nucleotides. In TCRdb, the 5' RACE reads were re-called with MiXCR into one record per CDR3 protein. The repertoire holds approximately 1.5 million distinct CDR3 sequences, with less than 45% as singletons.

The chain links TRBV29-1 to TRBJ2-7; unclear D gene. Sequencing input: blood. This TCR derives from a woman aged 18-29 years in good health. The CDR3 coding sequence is TGCAGTGTTAGGCTCTCCTCCTACGAGCAGTACTTC. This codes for CSVRLSSYEQYF.